This is a list of T cell receptor beta chains from one sample in a study of response to subunit inactivated influenza vaccine. TCRdb passed the RT-PCR reads through MiXCR, listing each CDR3 protein once. This sample has 500,000 or so distinct CDR3 sequences, with 15% to 20% found just once. Sequences were derived from CD4+ T cells sorted from PBMCs, sampled roughly 24 months after vaccination. The receptors stem from a man aged 50 to 69 who received an inactivated influenza vaccine. CDR3s include the opening cysteine and the closing phenylalanine or tryptophan. The D gene is left open where the match is weak. The size field is filled for only some rows; it gives once, few, many or a size class.

>13|TRBJ2-2|TRBV3-1|NA|NA
TGTGCCAGCAGCCACAGGGAATCCGGGGAGCTGTTTTTT
CASSHRESGELFF
>15|TRBJ2-5|TRBV5-1|NA|few
TGCGCCAGCAGCTTGTTCACAGGGAAACAAGAGACCCAGTACTTC
CASSLFTGKQETQYF
>15|TRBJ2-7|TRBV6-5|NA|NA
TGTGCCAGCAGTTACTCGTGGCAGGCCTCCTACGAGCAGTACTTC
CASSYSWQASYEQYF
>13|TRBJ2-5|TRBV28|NA|NA
TGTGCCAGCACCAATCCGGGGGAGCAGACCCAGTACTTC
CASTNPGEQTQYF
>14|TRBJ2-6|TRBV7-9|NA|NA
TGTGCCAGCAGCTTAGTAGGAGGGGCCAACGTCCTGACTTTC
CASSLVGGANVLTF
>15|TRBJ2-1|TRBV20-1|NA|NA
TGCAGTGCTGGGGGGGGGCTCCGGTCCTACAATGAGCAGTTCTTC
CSAGGGLRSYNEQFF
>13|TRBJ2-5|TRBV4-1|TRBD1|few
TGCGCCAGCAGCCAAGATTGGGACAGGGCCCAGTACTTC
CASSQDWDRAQYF
>12|TRBJ1-1|TRBV7-9|NA|many
TGTGCCAGCAGCTCCCAGGGAACTGAAGCTTTCTTT
CASSSQGTEAFF
>16|TRBJ2-3|TRBV5-5|TRBD1|NA
TGTGCCAGCAGCTTACCGGGACAGTGGGGCACAGATACGCAGTATTTT
CASSLPGQWGTDTQYF
>13|TRBJ1-5|TRBV29-1|NA|few
TGCAGCGTTGGGACTGTGGACGGCGGGCCCCAGCATTTT
CSVGTVDGGPQHF
>14|TRBJ2-1|TRBV7-6|TRBD2|few
TGTGCCAGCAGCTCTCCGGGACTAGAGGGTGAGCAGTTCTTC
CASSSPGLEGEQFF
>13|TRBJ1-2|TRBV5-6|NA|NA
TGTGCCAGCAGCGCGGGACGGACCTATGGCTACACCTTC
CASSAGRTYGYTF
>16|TRBJ2-2|TRBV18|NA|NA
TGTGCCAGCTCACCACAAGCCAGGGCATGGAACGGGGAGCTGTTTTTT
CASSPQARAWNGELFF